This record concerns one T cell receptor beta chain sequence. Its antigen is as yet unknown. This specimen comes from a study of brain T cells in children with intractable seizures. Trimming took 6 bases from V and 2 from J; bases not matched to a gene: 8. The CDR3 extends over 15 amino acids. The germline V gene has CDR1 KGHDR and CDR2 SFDVKD. Specified time point: blood from clinic visit 5 months post-surgery; TSC patient then seizure free. Sequencing was limited to surgery cases with top T cell transcript signatures in brain tissue. TCRdb's copy holds only in-frame clones and misses some; the assay was immunoSEQ multiplex PCR. The repertoire holds hundreds of thousands of clones, with over 90% as singletons. Study-level findings and limits: Only CDR3 sequence similarity suggested viral specificity, without known HCMV serostatus. Absence of clones before surgery may stem from lower sequencing depth.

The material sequenced was peripheral blood, taken approximately 5 months after surgery. V gene TRBV24-1 combines with J gene TRBJ2-5; 7 bases fit TRBD2. This receptor was obtained from a boy less than two years old with tuberous sclerosis and intractable seizures. The CDR3 region is CATSPGASGQETQYF. CDR3 bases: TGTGCCACCAGTCCCGGGGCTAGCGGACAAGAGACCCAGTACTTC.